This is a list of T cell receptor beta chains from one sample in a study of T cell repertoires in cytomegalovirus infection. Via MiXCR, TCRdb re-called the reads, giving one row per CDR3 protein. The table has about 180,000 distinct CDR3 sequences, about an eighth seen once; the top ten hold around 27%. Sequenced input: PBMCs. The receptors were gathered from a human donor in good health (CMV status not recorded). Some clones in this sample may be carry-over from other donors' samples. Both conserved end residues are part of each CDR3. The size entry is marked missing in some rows and otherwise reads once, few, many or a size class.

TRBV20-1 few CSAREGITEAFF
TRBV10-3 - CATGNTEAFF
TRBV7-2 many CASSLALWETQYF
TRBV20-1 - CSAPPPGAVGPAAFF
TRBV20-1 - CRSAGGAVETQYF
TRBV20-1 - CSASISRGPNYGYTF
TRBV14 many CASSHHYEQYF
TRBV7-2 - CASSATSGGGGGGEQFF
TRBV11-2 many CASSLLGTSGSYEQYF
TRBV20-1 few CSARDVGDQPQHF
TRBV12-3/TRBV12-4 few CASSIDRGQETQYF
TRBV28 many CASSLGGQGDQPQHF
TRBV20-1 - CSARDGTYEQYF
TRBV19 - CASALTAYNEQFF
TRBV27 many CATRGGSYEQYF
TRBV11-2 - CASSSWKEKGTEAFF
TRBV7-3 - CASSLRSRGSSYNEQFF
TRBV7-2 many CASSSRLRDTQYF
TRBV29-1 - CSVEKGDRGYTF
TRBV7-2 few CASSLVRYGYTF
TRBV2 - CSSSEGSGRSDTQYF